This T cell receptor beta chain was obtained from a study of cytomegalovirus exposure and HLA in healthy donors. On the study more broadly: Within the Caucasian-associated ancestry cluster were roughly 81% of the 398 genotyped donors. The study's findings and limits: Earlier analysis found most TCR beta V segments productive about 87% or about 30% of the time.

A note on this clone: Its antigen is still unknown.

The CDR3 totals 18 residues. The PCR employed 60 Vbeta primers together with 13 Jbeta primers. Clones were read by immunoSEQ multiplex PCR, and TCRdb kept only the in-frame ones, dropping some. The sample lists 150,000 to 200,000 clones, over 65% seen once, with about 3% in the top ten. The sequenced sample was PBMCs. This receptor was taken from a woman in her 40s in good health and CMV-seropositive. The chain combines TRBV12-2 with TRBJ2-3; TRBD2 is taken as the D call from the table, unchecked against the DNA. TRBV12-2 is termed a pseudogene. CDR3 DNA: TGTGCAAGTCGCTTAGCGCTGGGAGCTAGCGGGGGACCAGATACGCAGTATTTT. This translates into CASRLALGASGGPDTQYF.